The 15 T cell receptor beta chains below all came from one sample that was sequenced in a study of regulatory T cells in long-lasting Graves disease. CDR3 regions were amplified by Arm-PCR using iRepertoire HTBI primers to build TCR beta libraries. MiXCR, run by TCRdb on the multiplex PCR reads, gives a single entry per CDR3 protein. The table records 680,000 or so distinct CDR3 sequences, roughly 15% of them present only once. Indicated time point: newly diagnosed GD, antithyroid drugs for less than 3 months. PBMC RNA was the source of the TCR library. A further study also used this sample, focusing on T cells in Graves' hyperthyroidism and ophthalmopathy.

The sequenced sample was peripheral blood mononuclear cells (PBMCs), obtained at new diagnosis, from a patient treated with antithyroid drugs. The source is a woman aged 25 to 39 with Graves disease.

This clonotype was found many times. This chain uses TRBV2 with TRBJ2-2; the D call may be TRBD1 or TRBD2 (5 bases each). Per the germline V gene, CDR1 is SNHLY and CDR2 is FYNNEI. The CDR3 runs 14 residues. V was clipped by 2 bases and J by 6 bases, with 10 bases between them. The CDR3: CASSEQGVSGELFF. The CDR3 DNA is TGTGCCAGCAGTGAACAGGGAGTTTCCGGGGAGCTGTTTTTT.

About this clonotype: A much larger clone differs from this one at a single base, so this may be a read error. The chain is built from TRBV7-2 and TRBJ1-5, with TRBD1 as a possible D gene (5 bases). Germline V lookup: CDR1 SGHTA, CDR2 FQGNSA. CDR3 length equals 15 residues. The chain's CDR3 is CASSSAGTSSQPQHF. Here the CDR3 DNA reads TGTGCCAGCAGTTCAGCAGGGACCAGCAGTCAGCCCCAGCATTTT.

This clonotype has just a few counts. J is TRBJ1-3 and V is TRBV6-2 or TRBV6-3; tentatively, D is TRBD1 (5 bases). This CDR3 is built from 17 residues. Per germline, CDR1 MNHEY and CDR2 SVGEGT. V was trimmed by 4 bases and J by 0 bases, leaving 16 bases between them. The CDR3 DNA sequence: TGTGCCAGCAGTTCGACTCTCTCGGGGCACTCTGGAAACACCATATATTTT. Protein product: CASSSTLSGHSGNTIYF.

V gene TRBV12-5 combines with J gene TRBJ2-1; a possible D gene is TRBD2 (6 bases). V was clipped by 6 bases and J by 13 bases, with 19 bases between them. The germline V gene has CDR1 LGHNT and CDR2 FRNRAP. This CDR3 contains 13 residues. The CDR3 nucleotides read TGTGCTAGTGGGTCCGATGGGGGGTTGGAACAGTTCTTC. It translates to CASGSDGGLEQFF.

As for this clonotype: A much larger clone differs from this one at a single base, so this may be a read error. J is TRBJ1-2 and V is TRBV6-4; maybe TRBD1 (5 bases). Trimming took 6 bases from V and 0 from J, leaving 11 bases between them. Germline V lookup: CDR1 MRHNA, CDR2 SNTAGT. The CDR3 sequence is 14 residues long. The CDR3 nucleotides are TGTGCCAGCAGCCCAGGGCCAGCTAACTATGGCTACACCTTC. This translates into CASSPGPANYGYTF.

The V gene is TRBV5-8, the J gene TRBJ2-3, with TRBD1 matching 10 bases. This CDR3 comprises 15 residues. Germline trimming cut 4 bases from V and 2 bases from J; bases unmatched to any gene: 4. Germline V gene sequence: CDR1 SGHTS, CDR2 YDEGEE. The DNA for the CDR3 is TGTGCCAGCAGCCCTGGGACAGGGGTCACAGATACGCAGTATTTT. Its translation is CASSPGTGVTDTQYF.

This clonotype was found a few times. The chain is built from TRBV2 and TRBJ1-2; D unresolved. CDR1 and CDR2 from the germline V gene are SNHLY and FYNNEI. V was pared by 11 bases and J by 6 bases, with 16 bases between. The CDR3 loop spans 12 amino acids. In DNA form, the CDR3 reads TGTGCCGGAACGCTAGAGGGCCATGGCTACACCTTC. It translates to CAGTLEGHGYTF.

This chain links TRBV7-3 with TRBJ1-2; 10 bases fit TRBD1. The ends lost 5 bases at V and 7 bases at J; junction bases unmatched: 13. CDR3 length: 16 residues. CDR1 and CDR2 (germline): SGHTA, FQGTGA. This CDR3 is CASSTTGTGAVAGYTF. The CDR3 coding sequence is TGTGCCAGCAGCACTACCGGGACAGGGGCGGTCGCTGGCTACACCTTC.

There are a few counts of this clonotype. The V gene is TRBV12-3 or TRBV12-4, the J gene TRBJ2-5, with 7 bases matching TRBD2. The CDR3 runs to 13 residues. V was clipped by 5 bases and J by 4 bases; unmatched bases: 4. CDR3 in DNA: TGTGCCAGCAGTACTAGCGCTCGAGAGACCCAGTACTTC. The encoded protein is CASSTSARETQYF.

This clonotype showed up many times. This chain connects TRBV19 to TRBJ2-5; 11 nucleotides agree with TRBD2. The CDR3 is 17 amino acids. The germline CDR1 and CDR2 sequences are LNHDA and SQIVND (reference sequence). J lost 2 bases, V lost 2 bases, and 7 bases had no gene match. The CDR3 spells CASSITASGRQQETQYF. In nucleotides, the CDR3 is TGTGCCAGTAGTATAACGGCTAGCGGGAGGCAGCAAGAGACCCAGTACTTC. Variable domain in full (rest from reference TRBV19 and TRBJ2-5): DGGITQSPKYLFRKEGQNVTLSCEQNLNHDAMYWYRQDPGQGLRLIYYSQIVNDFQKGDIAEGYSVSREKKESFPLTVTSAQKNPTAFYLCASSITASGRQQETQYFGPGTRLLVL.

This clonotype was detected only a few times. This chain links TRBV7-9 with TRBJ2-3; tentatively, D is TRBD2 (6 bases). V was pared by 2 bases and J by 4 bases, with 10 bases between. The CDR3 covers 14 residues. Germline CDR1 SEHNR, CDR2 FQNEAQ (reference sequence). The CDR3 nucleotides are TGTGCCAGCAGCTTAAAGCCGGGGGCAGATACGCAGTATTTT. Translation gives CASSLKPGADTQYF.

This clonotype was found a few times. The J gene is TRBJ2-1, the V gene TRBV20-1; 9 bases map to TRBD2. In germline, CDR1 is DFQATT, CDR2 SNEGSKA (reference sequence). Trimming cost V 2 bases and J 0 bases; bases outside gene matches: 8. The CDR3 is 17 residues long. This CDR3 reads CSARLVAGENSYNEQFF. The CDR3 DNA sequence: TGCAGTGCTAGACTGGTAGCGGGAGAAAACTCCTACAATGAGCAGTTCTTC.

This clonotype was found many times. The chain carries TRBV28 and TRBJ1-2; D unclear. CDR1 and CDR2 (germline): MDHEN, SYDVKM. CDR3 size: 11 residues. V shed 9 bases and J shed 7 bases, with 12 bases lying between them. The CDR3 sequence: CASYGWGGYTF. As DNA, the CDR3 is TGTGCCAGTTACGGGTGGGGTGGCTACACCTTC.

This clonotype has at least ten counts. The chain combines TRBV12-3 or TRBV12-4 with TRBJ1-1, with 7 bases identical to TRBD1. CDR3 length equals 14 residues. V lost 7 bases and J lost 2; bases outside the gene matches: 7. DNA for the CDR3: TGTGCCAGCACCCCTGACAGGGTTAACACTGAAGCTTTCTTT. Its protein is CASTPDRVNTEAFF.

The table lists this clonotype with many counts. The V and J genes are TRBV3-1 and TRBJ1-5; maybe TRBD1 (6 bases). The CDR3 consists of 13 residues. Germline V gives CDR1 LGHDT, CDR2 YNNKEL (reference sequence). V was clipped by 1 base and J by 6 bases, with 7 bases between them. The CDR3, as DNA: TGTGCCAGCAGCCAAGCCAGGGGTCAGCCCCAGCATTTT. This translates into CASSQARGQPQHF.